The present entry profiles one T cell receptor beta chain with its context. Its antigen is currently unknown. The data belong to a study of T cell repertoires in cytomegalovirus infection. In the study overall: Well-studied HLA-B-restricted epitopes and recently identified HLA-C-restricted epitopes of CMV were both used in the study. Based on public TCR beta signatures, there were indications of CMV infection and of a matching HLA type. Regarding the study as a whole: Totalled public TCR beta family frequency picked out people who carried CMV plus the relevant HLA.

TCRdb analysed the reads with MiXCR anew, one entry per CDR3 protein. The table records about 89,000 distinct CDR3 sequences, approximately 32% of them present only once. V lost 1 base, J lost 4 bases, and 10 bases lay in between. The CDR3 contains 14 residues. Germline CDR1 KGHSH, CDR2 LQKENI. The origin of this receptor is a human donor in good health (CMV status not recorded). Some clones in this sample may be carry-over from other donors' samples. The material was CD8+ T cells from cultured PBMCs, obtained from culture after CMV antigen stimulation. The chain carries TRBV18 and TRBJ1-2; tentative D call: TRBD1 (5 bases). Here the CDR3 reads CASSPLRGSYGYTF. DNA of the CDR3: TGTGCCAGCTCACCACTTAGGGGCTCCTATGGCTACACCTTC.